This T cell receptor (beta chain) was profiled in a study of T cells in Graves' hyperthyroidism and ophthalmopathy. Across the whole study: Before any treatment, at initial diagnosis, peripheral blood was collected. The study's findings and limits: Blood samples included most of the expanded thyroid clonotypes exceeding 0.001. The authors' 13 V-J model separated ophthalmopathy from stable hyperthyroidism.

CDR1 and CDR2 from the germline V gene are SGHTA and FQGTGA. Deletions cut 3 bases from V and 0 bases from J, with 9 bases between. The CDR3 length is 15 residues. Recently diagnosed hyperthyroidism of less than 2 months' duration affected patients aged 18 to 65. This clonotype showed up many times. Its cognate antigen is unknown. Authors of the study amplified TCR beta CDR3 regions from RNA transcripts. The study used the HTBI primer set for a first-round RT-PCR of the TCR CDR3. One entry per CDR3 protein, called by TCRdb with MiXCR from the multiplex PCR reads. The sample has approximately 400,000 distinct CDR3 sequences, 20% to 25% seen once.

This clonotype was sampled from a man aged 45 to 65 with Graves' hyperthyroidism. The chain recombines TRBV7-3 with TRBJ2-1; tentatively, D is TRBD2 (6 bases). What was sequenced was blood. CDR3: CASSLGLSSYNEQFF. Here the CDR3 DNA reads TGTGCCAGCAGCTTGGGACTCAGCTCCTACAATGAGCAGTTCTTC.